What follows is one T cell receptor (beta chain) and its context. As handled by the study authors: From reference gene primer amplification, estimates of nucleated cell counts were derived. Measured with immunoSEQ multiplex PCR; TCRdb has only the in-frame clones, and not every one. V and J calls and clone size follow that table, whereas D and trimming were derived from the DNA. The repertoire has 90,000 to 140,000 clones, 85% of them found once; the top ten carry around 4.5%. The CDR3 is 13 residues long. Trimming at V came to 6 bases and at J to 8 bases, leaving 9 bases not matched to a gene. The source of the sample is a study of blood T cell repertoires in COVID-19. Turning to the study itself: T cells, B-cell-depleted T cells, or PBMCs provided the cDNA or gDNA that served as material.

Sequencing was carried out using peripheral blood. V is TRBV12-3 or TRBV12-4 and J is TRBJ1-2; 7 bases fit TRBD1. The source of this sequence is a man between 45 and 60 years old with acute or convalescent COVID-19. CDR3 in amino acids: CASRRQGLSGYTF. Written as DNA, the CDR3 is TGTGCCAGCAGGCGACAGGGTCTTTCCGGCTACACCTTC.